This T cell receptor beta chain was sequenced in a study of T cell repertoires in cytomegalovirus infection. Study information: In the study, CMV epitopes included recently identified HLA-C-restricted and well-studied HLA-B-restricted ones. Public signatures in TCR beta pointed to CMV infection and matching HLA type.

TCRdb independently ran MiXCR on the reads; one entry per CDR3 protein. This sample has 150,000 or so distinct CDR3 sequences, with roughly 22% found just once. In its sample, this clonotype was seen a few times. The target antigen is unknown. J gave up 2 bases and V 6 bases, and 4 bases lay outside the gene matches. The CDR3 runs 14 residues. CDR1 is MNHEY and CDR2 is SMNVEV in the germline V gene (reference sequence). Notes on the study in general: Ex vivo, HLA-C-restricted CMV-specific TCR beta clonotypes prevailed over the rest of the response. Based on cumulative public TCR beta family frequency, carriers of CMV plus the relevant HLA were identified.

The material sequenced was CD8+ T cells from cultured PBMCs, taken from culture after CMV antigen stimulation. The genes are TRBV27 and TRBJ2-3, with 8 nucleotides matching TRBD2. The sequence derives from a human donor in good health (CMV status not recorded). Some clones in this sample may be carry-over from other donors' samples. CDR3 nucleotide sequence: TGTGCCAGCAGCCGGGGGGGCTACACAGATACGCAGTATTTT. Protein: CASSRGGYTDTQYF.